Included here is one T cell receptor (beta chain) sequence, with context. Antigen: not known. V was trimmed by 7 bases and J by 6 bases, leaving 13 bases between them. This CDR3 region has 13 residues. The data derive from a study of CD8 T cells in ankylosing spondylitis. Whole-study results and caveats: In peripheral blood, disease-linked CD8+ clones occurred at relatively low frequencies. It was reported that disease-linked clones were significantly enriched in matched ankylosing spondylitis synovial fluid. In ankylosing spondylitis blood, a motif of roughly 8 highly homologous TCR beta variants appeared characteristic.

Preparation of TCR beta libraries was done by quantitative 5'-RACE with molecular barcodes. From the 5' RACE reads, TCRdb called clonotypes with MiXCR, one entry per CDR3 protein. The sample has hundreds of thousands of distinct CDR3 sequences; 20% are singletons. The clonotype originates from a male donor with ankylosing spondylitis or in good health (not recorded which). This chain connects TRBV12-3 or TRBV12-4 to TRBJ2-1; weak D call: TRBD1 (5 bases). The sequencing sample was made of blood, either unsorted or a sorted T cell fraction (not recorded which). CDR3 protein: CASKGEPFNEQFF. CDR3 nucleotide sequence: TGTGCCAGCAAAGGGGAACCATTCAATGAGCAGTTCTTC.